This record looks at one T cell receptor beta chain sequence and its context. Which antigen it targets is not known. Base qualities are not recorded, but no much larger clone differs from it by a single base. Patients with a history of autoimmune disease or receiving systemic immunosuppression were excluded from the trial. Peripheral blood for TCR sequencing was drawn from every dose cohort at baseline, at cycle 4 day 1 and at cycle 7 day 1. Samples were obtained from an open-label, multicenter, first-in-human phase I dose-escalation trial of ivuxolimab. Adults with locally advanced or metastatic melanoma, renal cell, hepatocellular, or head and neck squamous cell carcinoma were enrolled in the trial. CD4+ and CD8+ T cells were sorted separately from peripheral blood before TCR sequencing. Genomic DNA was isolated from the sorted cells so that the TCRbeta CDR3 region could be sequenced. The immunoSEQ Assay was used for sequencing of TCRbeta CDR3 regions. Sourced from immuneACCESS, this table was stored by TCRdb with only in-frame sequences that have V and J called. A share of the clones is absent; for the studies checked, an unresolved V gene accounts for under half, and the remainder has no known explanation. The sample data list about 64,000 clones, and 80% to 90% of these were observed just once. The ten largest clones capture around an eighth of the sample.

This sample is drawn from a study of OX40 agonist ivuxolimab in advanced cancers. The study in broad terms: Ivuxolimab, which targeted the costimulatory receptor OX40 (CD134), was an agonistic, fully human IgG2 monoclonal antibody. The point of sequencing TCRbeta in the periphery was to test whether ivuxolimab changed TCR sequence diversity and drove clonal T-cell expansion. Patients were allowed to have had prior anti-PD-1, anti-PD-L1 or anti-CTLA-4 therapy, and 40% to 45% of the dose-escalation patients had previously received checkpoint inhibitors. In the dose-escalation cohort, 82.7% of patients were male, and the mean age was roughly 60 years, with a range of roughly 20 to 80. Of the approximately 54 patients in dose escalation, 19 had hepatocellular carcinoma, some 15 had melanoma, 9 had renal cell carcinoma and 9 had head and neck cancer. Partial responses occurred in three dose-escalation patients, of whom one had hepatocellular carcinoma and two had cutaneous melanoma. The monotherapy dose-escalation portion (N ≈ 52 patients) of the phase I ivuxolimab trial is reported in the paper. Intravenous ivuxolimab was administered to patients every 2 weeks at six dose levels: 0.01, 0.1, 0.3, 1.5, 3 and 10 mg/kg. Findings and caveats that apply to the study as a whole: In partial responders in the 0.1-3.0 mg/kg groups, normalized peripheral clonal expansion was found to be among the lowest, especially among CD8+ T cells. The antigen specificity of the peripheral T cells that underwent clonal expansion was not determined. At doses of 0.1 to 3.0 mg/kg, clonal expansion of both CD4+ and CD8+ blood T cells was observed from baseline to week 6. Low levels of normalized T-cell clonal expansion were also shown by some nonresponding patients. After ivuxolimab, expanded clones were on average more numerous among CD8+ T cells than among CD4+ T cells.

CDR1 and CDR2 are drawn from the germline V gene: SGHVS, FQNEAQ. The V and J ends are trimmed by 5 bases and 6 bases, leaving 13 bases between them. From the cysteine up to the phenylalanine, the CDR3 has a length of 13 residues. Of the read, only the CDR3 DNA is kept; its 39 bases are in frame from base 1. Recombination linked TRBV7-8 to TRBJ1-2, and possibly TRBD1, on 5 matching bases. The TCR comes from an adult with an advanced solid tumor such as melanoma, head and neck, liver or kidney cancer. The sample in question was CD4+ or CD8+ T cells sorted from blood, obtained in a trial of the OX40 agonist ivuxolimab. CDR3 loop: CASSEAGTDGYTF. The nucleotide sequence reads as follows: TGTGCCAGCAGCGAAGCGGGGACGGATGGCTACACCTTC.